A selection of T cell receptor beta chains follows, all from one sample in a study of T cells expressing NK-cell markers. Reprocessing the 5' RACE reads, TCRdb reports a single entry for every CDR3 protein and omits DNA. The ten top clones account for around 0.4%, within a sample of more than 250,000 distinct CDR3 sequences. The specimen sequenced was blood T cells: a sorted CD56 or NKG2C T cell subset, CD4+ or CD8+ T cells, or bulk PBMC T cells (not recorded which). The receptor source for this set is a man between 18 and 35 years old in good health. Each CDR3 is given with its conserved first and last residue. The order of the fields is V gene, CDR3 length, J gene, CDR3 protein.

V gene: TRBV7-8; CDR3 length: 13; J gene: TRBJ2-5; CDR3 protein: CASSLDNLETQYF
V gene: TRBV6-1; CDR3 length: 15; J gene: TRBJ1-4; CDR3 protein: CASSDGRVINEKLFF
V gene: TRBV12-5; CDR3 length: 17; J gene: TRBJ2-3; CDR3 protein: CASGLVLSGVGADTQYF
V gene: TRBV10-3; CDR3 length: 14; J gene: TRBJ2-3; CDR3 protein: CAISETTSLGTQYF
V gene: TRBV30; CDR3 length: 18; J gene: TRBJ2-1; CDR3 protein: CAWSSNLVRRVSSAEQFF
V gene: TRBV24-1; CDR3 length: 13; J gene: TRBJ2-7; CDR3 protein: CATSDLRGLEQYF
V gene: TRBV5-6; CDR3 length: 16; J gene: TRBJ2-7; CDR3 protein: CASSGTGTRFAYEQYF
V gene: TRBV11-3; CDR3 length: 16; J gene: TRBJ2-3; CDR3 protein: CASSLPPGGLSHTQYF
V gene: TRBV29-1; CDR3 length: 15; J gene: TRBJ2-1; CDR3 protein: CSVFDTSGSYNEQFF
V gene: TRBV20-1; CDR3 length: 12; J gene: TRBJ2-1; CDR3 protein: CSAAGLSGKQFF
V gene: TRBV5-1; CDR3 length: 15; J gene: TRBJ2-3; CDR3 protein: CASSLNRLAGDTQYF
V gene: TRBV4-3; CDR3 length: 15; J gene: TRBJ2-3; CDR3 protein: CASSPGGLFPDTQYF
V gene: TRBV24-1; CDR3 length: 13; J gene: TRBJ2-1; CDR3 protein: CATKPDSNNEQFF
V gene: TRBV10-3; CDR3 length: 16; J gene: TRBJ1-6; CDR3 protein: CAISESGGQYNSPLHF
V gene: TRBV16; CDR3 length: 16; J gene: TRBJ2-7; CDR3 protein: CASSQSPGLRTYEQYF
V gene: TRBV7-3; CDR3 length: 15; J gene: TRBJ1-1; CDR3 protein: CASSKDGFMNTEAFF
V gene: TRBV29-1; CDR3 length: 13; J gene: TRBJ1-5; CDR3 protein: CSVRLSNGEPQHF
V gene: TRBV24-1; CDR3 length: 14; J gene: TRBJ1-2; CDR3 protein: CATSDATGFNSYTF
V gene: TRBV18; CDR3 length: 15; J gene: TRBJ2-1; CDR3 protein: CASSPSGGSNNEQFF
V gene: TRBV7-2; CDR3 length: 15; J gene: TRBJ1-3; CDR3 protein: CASSLGGAKGNTIYF
V gene: TRBV5-4; CDR3 length: 16; J gene: TRBJ1-3; CDR3 protein: CASSLGSGISGNTIYF
V gene: TRBV12-3/TRBV12-4; CDR3 length: 13; J gene: TRBJ2-3; CDR3 protein: CASSLDSIYTQYF
V gene: TRBV7-9; CDR3 length: 16; J gene: TRBJ2-2; CDR3 protein: CASSKTGTANTGELFF
V gene: TRBV20-1; CDR3 length: 15; J gene: TRBJ2-3; CDR3 protein: CSARVSIGGSHTQYF
V gene: TRBV20-1; CDR3 length: 17; J gene: TRBJ2-7; CDR3 protein: CSARDPTGTAISYEQYF
V gene: TRBV10-3; CDR3 length: 12; J gene: TRBJ1-2; CDR3 protein: CAIRRQGVGYTF
V gene: TRBV6-1; CDR3 length: 17; J gene: TRBJ1-3; CDR3 protein: CASRRAGTLAGGNTIYF
V gene: TRBV6-6; CDR3 length: 13; J gene: TRBJ2-2; CDR3 protein: CASSYKGQGWLFF
V gene: TRBV18; CDR3 length: 14; J gene: TRBJ2-5; CDR3 protein: CASSPPTGQQTQYF
V gene: TRBV12-3/TRBV12-4; CDR3 length: 15; J gene: TRBJ2-3; CDR3 protein: CASTGPRSSTDTQYF
V gene: TRBV5-1; CDR3 length: 12; J gene: TRBJ2-1; CDR3 protein: CASSTLWNEQFF
V gene: TRBV3-1; CDR3 length: 14; J gene: TRBJ2-2; CDR3 protein: CASSQGGGSGELFF
V gene: TRBV19; CDR3 length: 14; J gene: TRBJ2-1; CDR3 protein: CASIQDRANNEQFF
V gene: TRBV29-1; CDR3 length: 13; J gene: TRBJ2-3; CDR3 protein: CSVTGGFTDTQYF
V gene: TRBV25-1; CDR3 length: 15; J gene: TRBJ2-2; CDR3 protein: CASSVTGVNTGELFF
V gene: TRBV7-9; CDR3 length: 15; J gene: TRBJ2-1; CDR3 protein: CASSLVGTSSYEQFF
V gene: TRBV6-2/TRBV6-3; CDR3 length: 15; J gene: TRBJ1-5; CDR3 protein: CASSRTGASNQPQHF
V gene: TRBV10-3; CDR3 length: 12; J gene: TRBJ2-7; CDR3 protein: CAISDTSHEQYF
V gene: TRBV6-5; CDR3 length: 16; J gene: TRBJ2-2; CDR3 protein: CASSYGSHLNTGELFF
V gene: TRBV4-1; CDR3 length: 15; J gene: TRBJ2-5; CDR3 protein: CASSLSGTPGRTQYF
V gene: TRBV4-1; CDR3 length: 15; J gene: TRBJ2-3; CDR3 protein: CASSLAGGPGDTQYF
V gene: TRBV18; CDR3 length: 15; J gene: TRBJ1-6; CDR3 protein: CASSPSSDYNSPLHF
V gene: TRBV9; CDR3 length: 13; J gene: TRBJ2-4; CDR3 protein: CASGPSSKNIQYF
V gene: TRBV10-3; CDR3 length: 15; J gene: TRBJ2-5; CDR3 protein: CAISDGAGGWETQYF
V gene: TRBV7-2; CDR3 length: 16; J gene: TRBJ2-1; CDR3 protein: CASSQTSGRARNEQFF
V gene: TRBV12-3/TRBV12-4; CDR3 length: 13; J gene: TRBJ1-2; CDR3 protein: CASSHRMSYGYTF
V gene: TRBV5-1; CDR3 length: 16; J gene: TRBJ2-1; CDR3 protein: CASSSGLRHPYNEQFF
V gene: TRBV5-1; CDR3 length: 14; J gene: TRBJ1-1; CDR3 protein: CASSLAGGGPEAFF
V gene: TRBV12-3/TRBV12-4; CDR3 length: 16; J gene: TRBJ2-5; CDR3 protein: CASSFSGRGFRETQYF
V gene: TRBV18; CDR3 length: 12; J gene: TRBJ2-3; CDR3 protein: CASSPQRDTQYF
V gene: TRBV6-2/TRBV6-3; CDR3 length: 17; J gene: TRBJ1-2; CDR3 protein: CASSLPRGRGHNYGYTF
V gene: TRBV4-2; CDR3 length: 13; J gene: TRBJ2-1; CDR3 protein: CASSQARGNEQFF
V gene: TRBV7-6; CDR3 length: 14; J gene: TRBJ1-4; CDR3 protein: CASSSGTGQGKLFF
V gene: TRBV29-1; CDR3 length: 18; J gene: TRBJ2-2; CDR3 protein: CSAEAGTSGRGTPGELFF
V gene: TRBV30; CDR3 length: 13; J gene: TRBJ2-7; CDR3 protein: CAWIRDRVGEQYF
V gene: TRBV5-1; CDR3 length: 15; J gene: TRBJ1-1; CDR3 protein: CASSALQGANTEAFF
V gene: TRBV4-3; CDR3 length: 16; J gene: TRBJ2-1; CDR3 protein: CASSQALADIYNEQFF